This T cell receptor (beta chain) comes out of a study of T cell repertoires in aging, cancer and after chemotherapy. Study in general: The whole study produced a dataset of some 10 million TCR reads.

Multiplex touch-down PCR with TRB-A/B primers amplified rearranged V-D-J TRB sequences. MiXCR, applied by TCRdb to the multiplex PCR reads, yields one record per CDR3 protein. The sample includes some 20,000 distinct CDR3 sequences, roughly 37% of them seen just once. The CDR3 contains 13 residues. The germline CDR1 and CDR2 sequences are ENHRY and SYGVKD. V dropped 4 bases and J dropped 4 bases, with 8 bases sitting between them. Peripheral blood genomic DNA, not sorted cells or RNA, was the template. General study points: Median generation probability rose over the chemotherapy interval in each cancer cohort, suggesting rebound thymic output.

A single count supports this clonotype. The antigen is unknown. The sample comprised blood. The sequence was collected from a human donor with a solid tumor. The chain combines TRBV10-3 with TRBJ1-5; D not resolved. The CDR3, as DNA: TGTGCCATCAGTGCCGGAGGGAATCAGCCCCAGCATTTT. It encodes CAISAGGNQPQHF.